This TCR beta chain was found in a study of response to subunit inactivated influenza vaccine. Study-wide results and limits: The authors suggested that few new T cells are recruited per seasonal influenza vaccination.

Trimming stripped 0 bases from V and 2 bases from J, with 11 bases between. The CDR3 has 14 amino acids. Germline CDR1 is DFQATT and CDR2 is SNEGSKA (reference sequence). Regarding this clonotype: No antigen is known for it.

TCRdb reanalysed the RT-PCR reads using MiXCR and keeps one entry per CDR3 protein. Among about 520,000 distinct CDR3 sequences listed, approximately 24% were seen once. The receptor's source is a man aged 50-59 years who received an inactivated influenza vaccine. Specimen: CD4+ T cells sorted from PBMCs, collected approximately 5 days after vaccination. The genes are TRBV20-1 and TRBJ2-7; D not resolved. For the CDR3, the DNA is TGCAGTGCTAGAGATGACCACGCCGCCTACGAGCAGTACTTC. It is translated as CSARDDHAAYEQYF.